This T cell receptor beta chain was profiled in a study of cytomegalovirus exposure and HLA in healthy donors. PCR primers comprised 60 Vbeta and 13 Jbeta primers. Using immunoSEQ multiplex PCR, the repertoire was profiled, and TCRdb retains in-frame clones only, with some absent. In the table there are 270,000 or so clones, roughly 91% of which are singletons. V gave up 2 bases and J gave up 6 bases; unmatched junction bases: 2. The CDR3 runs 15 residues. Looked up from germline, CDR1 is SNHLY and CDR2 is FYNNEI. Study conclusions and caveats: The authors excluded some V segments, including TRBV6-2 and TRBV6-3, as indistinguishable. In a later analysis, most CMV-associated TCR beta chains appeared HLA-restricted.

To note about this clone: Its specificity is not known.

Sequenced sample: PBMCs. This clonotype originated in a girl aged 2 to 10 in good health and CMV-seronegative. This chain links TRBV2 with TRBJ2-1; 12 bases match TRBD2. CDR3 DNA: TGTGCCAGCAGTGAATTGGGACTAGCGGGCAATGAGCAGTTCTTC. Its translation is CASSELGLAGNEQFF.